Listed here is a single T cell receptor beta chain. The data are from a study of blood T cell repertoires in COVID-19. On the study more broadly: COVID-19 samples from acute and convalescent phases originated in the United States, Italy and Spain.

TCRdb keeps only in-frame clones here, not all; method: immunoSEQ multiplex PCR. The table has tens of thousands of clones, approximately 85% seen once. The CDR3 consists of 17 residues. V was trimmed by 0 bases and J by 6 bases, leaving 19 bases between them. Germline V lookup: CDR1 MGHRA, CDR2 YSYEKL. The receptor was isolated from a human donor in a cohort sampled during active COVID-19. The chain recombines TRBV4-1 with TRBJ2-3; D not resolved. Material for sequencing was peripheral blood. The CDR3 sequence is CASSQESAQTSWDTQYF. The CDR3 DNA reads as TGCGCCAGCAGCCAAGAGTCAGCACAGACCTCTTGGGATACGCAGTATTTT.